This T cell receptor (beta chain) emerged from a study of radiotherapy plus CTLA-4 blockade in lung cancer. Study details: Patients showed objective responses in 15% to 20% of cases and disease control in under 35%. Broader study findings: Reported findings show early blood T cell clone dynamics, with interferon-beta, best predicted response. Blood-borne expansion of tumor-derived TCR clones followed radiotherapy plus ipilimumab.

Details on this clone: Its antigen remains unknown.

TCRdb's copy holds only in-frame clones and misses some; the assay was immunoSEQ multiplex PCR. The sample includes about 50,000 clones, around 72% of them seen just once. The CDR3 contains 15 residues. Germline assignment: CDR1 LNHDA and CDR2 SQIVND (reference sequence). Trimming shortened V by 5 bases and J by 0 bases, and 11 bases separated the two germline ends. With ipilimumab providing CTLA-4 blockade, focal radiation was administered to patients who had chemo-refractory metastatic non-small-cell lung cancer. The sequence was obtained from a human donor with non-small cell lung cancer who had a complete response to radiotherapy plus ipilimumab. The sequencing used peripheral blood, collected from a patient treated with radiotherapy plus ipilimumab. The chain uses TRBV19 and TRBJ1-5, with no clear D. This CDR3 reads CASSLVGYSNQPQHF. The CDR3 coding sequence is TGTGCCAGTAGTTTGGTCGGTTATAGCAATCAGCCCCAGCATTTT.